This T cell receptor (beta chain) originates from a study of T cells expressing NK-cell markers. In the study overall: HCMV seropositivity characterized seven of the eight sequenced donors, and seronegativity one. Study-level findings and limits: The CD3+CD56-NKG2C+ fraction of several donors was also led by these clonotypes. No clear determination of HCMV specificity was made for expanded NKG2C+ T cell clones.

In the case of this clonotype: The antigen is undetermined.

For TCR beta, cDNA was produced by 5'RACE template switching with UMIs. Using the 5' RACE reads, TCRdb records one entry per CDR3 protein without DNA. Its listing shows some 450,000 distinct CDR3 sequences. Germline V CDR1 and CDR2: SGHRS, YFSETQ. There are 14 residues in the CDR3. This chain joins TRBV5-1 and TRBJ2-5. Sequencing was performed on blood T cells: a sorted CD56 or NKG2C T cell subset, CD4+ or CD8+ T cells, or bulk PBMC T cells (not recorded which). This clonotype originated in a woman between 18 and 69 years old in good health. The CDR3 region is CASSYDTNQETQYF.